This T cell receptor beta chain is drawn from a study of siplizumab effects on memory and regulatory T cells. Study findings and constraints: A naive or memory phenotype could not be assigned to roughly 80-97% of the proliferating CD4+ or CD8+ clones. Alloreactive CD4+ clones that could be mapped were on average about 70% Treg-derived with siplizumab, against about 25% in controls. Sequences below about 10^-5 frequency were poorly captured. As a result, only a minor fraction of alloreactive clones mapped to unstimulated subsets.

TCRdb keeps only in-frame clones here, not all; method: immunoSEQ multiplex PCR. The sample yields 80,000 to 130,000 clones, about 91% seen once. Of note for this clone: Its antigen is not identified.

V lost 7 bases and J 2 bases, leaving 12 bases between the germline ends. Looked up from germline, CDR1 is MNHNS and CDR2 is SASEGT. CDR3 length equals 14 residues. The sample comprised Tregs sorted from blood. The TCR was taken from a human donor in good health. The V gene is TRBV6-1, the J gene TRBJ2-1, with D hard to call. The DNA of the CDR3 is TGTGCCAGCACCCAACTTCAACCCTACAATGAGCAGTTCTTC. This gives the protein CASTQLQPYNEQFF.